This T cell receptor beta chain was retrieved from a study of T cells in Graves' hyperthyroidism and ophthalmopathy. Many counts were recorded for this clonotype. Its cognate antigen is unknown. RNA transcripts gave rise to amplified TCR beta CDR3 regions. TCR CDR3 underwent first-round RT-PCR with the HTBI primer set. TCRdb reprocessed the multiplex PCR reads via MiXCR and lists one record per CDR3 protein. The sample consists of 600,000 or so distinct CDR3 sequences, about 17% of them appearing once. The CDR3 sequence is 12 residues long. Trimming cost V 2 bases and J 2 bases, with 3 bases left between them. Germline loops: CDR1 PRHDT, CDR2 FYEKMQ (reference sequence). Regarding the study as a whole: Appearing also in blood were most of the thyroid clonotypes expanded above 0.001.

No progression to ophthalmopathy during 18 months of follow-up defined stable disease. The hyperthyroidism patients had all been newly diagnosed, and their disease duration was under 2 months. Their ages ranged from 18 to 65 years. Sequencing was carried out using blood. The rearrangement uses TRBV13 and TRBJ1-1; D gene ambiguous. The receptor was derived from a woman in her 30s with Graves' hyperthyroidism. The CDR3, as DNA: TGTGCCAGCAGCTTATCCAACACTGAAGCTTTCTTT. Translating gives CASSLSNTEAFF.